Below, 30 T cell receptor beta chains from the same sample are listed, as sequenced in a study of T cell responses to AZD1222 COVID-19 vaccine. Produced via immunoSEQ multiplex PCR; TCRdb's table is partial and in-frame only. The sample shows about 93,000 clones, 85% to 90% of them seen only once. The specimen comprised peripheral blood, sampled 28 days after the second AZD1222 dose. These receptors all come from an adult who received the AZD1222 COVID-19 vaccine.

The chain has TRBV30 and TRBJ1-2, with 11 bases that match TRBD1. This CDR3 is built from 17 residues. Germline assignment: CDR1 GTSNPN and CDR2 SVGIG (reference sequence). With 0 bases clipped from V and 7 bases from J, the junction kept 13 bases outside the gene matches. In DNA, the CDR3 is TGTGCCTGGAGTGTACTGGGGACAGGGGGGGATCCGGGTGGCTACACCTTC. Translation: CAWSVLGTGGDPGGYTF.

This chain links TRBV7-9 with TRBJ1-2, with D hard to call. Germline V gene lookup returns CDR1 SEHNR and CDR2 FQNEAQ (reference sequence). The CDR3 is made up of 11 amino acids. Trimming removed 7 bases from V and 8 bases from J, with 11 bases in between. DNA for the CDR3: TGTGCCAGCAACCAACATACGGGCTACACCTTC. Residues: CASNQHTGYTF.

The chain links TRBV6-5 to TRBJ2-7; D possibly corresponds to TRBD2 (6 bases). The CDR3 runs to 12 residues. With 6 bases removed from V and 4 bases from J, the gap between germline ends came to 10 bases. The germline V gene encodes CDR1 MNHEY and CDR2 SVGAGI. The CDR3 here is CASRDYGYEQYF. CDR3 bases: TGTGCCAGCAGGGACTACGGATACGAGCAGTACTTC.

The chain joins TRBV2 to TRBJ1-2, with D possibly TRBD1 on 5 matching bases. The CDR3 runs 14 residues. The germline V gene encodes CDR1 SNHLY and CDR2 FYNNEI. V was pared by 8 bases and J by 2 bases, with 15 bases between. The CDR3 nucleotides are TGTGCCAGCGAGCGGGACGAATCAAACTATGGCTACACCTTC. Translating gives CASERDESNYGYTF.

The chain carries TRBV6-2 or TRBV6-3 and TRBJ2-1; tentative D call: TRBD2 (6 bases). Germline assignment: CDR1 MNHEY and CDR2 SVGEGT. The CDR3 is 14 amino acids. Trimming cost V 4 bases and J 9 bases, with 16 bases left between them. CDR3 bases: TGTGCCAGCAGTTCGGACTGGAGGGCTGTTGAGCAGTTCTTC. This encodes CASSSDWRAVEQFF.

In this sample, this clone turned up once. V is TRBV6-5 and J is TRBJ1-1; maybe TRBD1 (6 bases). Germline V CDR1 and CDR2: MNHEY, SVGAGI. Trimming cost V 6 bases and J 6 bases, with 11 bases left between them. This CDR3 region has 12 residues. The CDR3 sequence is CASRGGRAEAFF. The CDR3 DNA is TGTGCCAGCAGAGGGGGGAGGGCTGAAGCTTTCTTT.

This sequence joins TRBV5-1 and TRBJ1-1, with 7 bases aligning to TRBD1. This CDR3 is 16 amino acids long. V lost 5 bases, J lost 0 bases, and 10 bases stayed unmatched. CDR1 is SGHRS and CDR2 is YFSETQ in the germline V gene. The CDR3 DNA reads TGCGCCAGCAGTGGGGACAGTATTTTTTTGAACACTGAAGCTTTCTTT. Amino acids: CASSGDSIFLNTEAFF.

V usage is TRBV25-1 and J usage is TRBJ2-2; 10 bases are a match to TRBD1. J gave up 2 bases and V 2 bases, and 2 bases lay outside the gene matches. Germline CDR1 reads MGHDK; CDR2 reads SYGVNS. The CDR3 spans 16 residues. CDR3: CASSELTGGNTGELFF. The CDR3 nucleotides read TGTGCCAGCAGTGAACTGACAGGGGGCAACACCGGGGAGCTGTTTTTT.

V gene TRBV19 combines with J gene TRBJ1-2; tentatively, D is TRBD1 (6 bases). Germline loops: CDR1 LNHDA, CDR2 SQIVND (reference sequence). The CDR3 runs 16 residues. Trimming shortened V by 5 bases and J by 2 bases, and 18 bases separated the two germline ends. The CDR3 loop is CASSDDRRQRNYGYTF. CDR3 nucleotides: TGTGCCAGTAGTGACGACAGGAGGCAAAGGAACTATGGCTACACCTTC. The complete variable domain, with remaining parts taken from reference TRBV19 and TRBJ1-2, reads DGGITQSPKYLFRKEGQNVTLSCEQNLNHDAMYWYRQDPGQGLRLIYYSQIVNDFQKGDIAEGYSVSREKKESFPLTVTSAQKNPTAFYLCASSDDRRQRNYGYTFGSGTRLTVV.

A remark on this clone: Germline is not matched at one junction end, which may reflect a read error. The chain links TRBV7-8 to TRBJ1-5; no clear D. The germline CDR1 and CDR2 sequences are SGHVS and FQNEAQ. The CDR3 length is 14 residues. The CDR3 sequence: CVSSGVTGNQPQHF. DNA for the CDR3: TGTGTCAGCAGCGGAGTAACGGGCAATCAGCCCCAGCATTTT.

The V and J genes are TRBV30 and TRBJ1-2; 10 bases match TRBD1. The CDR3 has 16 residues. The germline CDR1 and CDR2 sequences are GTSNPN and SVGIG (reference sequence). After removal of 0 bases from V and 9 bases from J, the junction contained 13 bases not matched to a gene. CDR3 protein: CAWSVPSGQGFNRYTF. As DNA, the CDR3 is TGTGCCTGGAGTGTCCCATCGGGACAGGGGTTTAATCGCTACACCTTC.

CDR3 region: CASSFAYGGGSPLHF. CDR3 bases: TGTGCCAGCAGCTTCGCTTACGGGGGGGGTTCACCCCTCCACTTT. The gene calls are TRBV11-2 and TRBJ1-6, with a weak D call TRBD1 (5 bases). CDR1 and CDR2 from the germline V gene are SGHAT and FQNNGV. CDR3 length: 15 residues. Trimming left V 3 bases short and J 9 bases short, with 15 bases between. Drawing the rest from reference TRBV11-2 and TRBJ1-6, the complete variable domain is EAGVAQSPRYKIIEKRQSVAFWCNPISGHATLYWYQQILGQGPKLLIQFQNNGVVDDSQLPKDRFSAERLKGVDSTLKIQPAKLEDSAVYLCASSFAYGGGSPLHFGNGTRLTVT.

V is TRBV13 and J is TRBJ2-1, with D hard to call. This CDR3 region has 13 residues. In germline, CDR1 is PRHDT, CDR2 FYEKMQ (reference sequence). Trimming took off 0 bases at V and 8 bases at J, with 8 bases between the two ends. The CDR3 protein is CASSLGLRDEQFF. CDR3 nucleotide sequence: TGTGCCAGCAGCTTAGGCCTAAGAGATGAGCAGTTCTTC.

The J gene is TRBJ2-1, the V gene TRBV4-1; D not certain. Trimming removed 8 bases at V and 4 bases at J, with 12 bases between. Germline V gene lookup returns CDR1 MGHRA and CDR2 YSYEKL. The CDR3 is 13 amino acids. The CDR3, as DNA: TGCGCCAGCCTCAACCTGGATTACAATGAGCAGTTCTTC. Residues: CASLNLDYNEQFF.

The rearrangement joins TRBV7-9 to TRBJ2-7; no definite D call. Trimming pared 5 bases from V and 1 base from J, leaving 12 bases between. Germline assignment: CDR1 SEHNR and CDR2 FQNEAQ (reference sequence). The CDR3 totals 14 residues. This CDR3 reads CASSPSSSSYEQYF. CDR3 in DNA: TGTGCCAGCAGCCCGTCCTCCAGTTCCTACGAGCAGTACTTC.

CDR3 in amino acids: CASSPPTKPAWGHSYNEQFF. CDR3 nucleotide sequence: TGTGCCAGCTCACCACCGACCAAACCTGCGTGGGGGCACTCCTACAATGAGCAGTTCTTC. This chain links TRBV18 with TRBJ2-1; D perhaps matches TRBD1 (6 bases). The V gene lost 0 bases and the J gene lost 0 bases, with 21 bases spanning the gap. Germline V gene lookup returns CDR1 KGHSH and CDR2 LQKENI. The CDR3 has 20 residues.

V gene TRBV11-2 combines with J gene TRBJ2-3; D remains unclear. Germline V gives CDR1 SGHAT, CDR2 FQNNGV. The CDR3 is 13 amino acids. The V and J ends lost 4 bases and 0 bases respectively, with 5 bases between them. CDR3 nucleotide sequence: TGTGCCAGCAGCTCCGGAAGCACAGATACGCAGTATTTT. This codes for CASSSGSTDTQYF.

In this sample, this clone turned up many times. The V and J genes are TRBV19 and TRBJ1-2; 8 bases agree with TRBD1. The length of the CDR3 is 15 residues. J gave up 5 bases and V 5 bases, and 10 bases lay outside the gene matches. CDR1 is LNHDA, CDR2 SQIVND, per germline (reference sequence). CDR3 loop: CASSPTQGARYGYTF. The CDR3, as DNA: TGTGCCAGTAGTCCGACCCAGGGGGCGCGTTATGGCTACACCTTC.

The CDR3 nucleotides read TGTGCCAGCACAAAACGAGGGGTGGGGAAGAACACCGGGGAGCTGTTTTTT. Translating gives CASTKRGVGKNTGELFF. The gene calls are TRBV4-2 and TRBJ2-2, with D perhaps being TRBD1 or TRBD2 (5 bases each). The germline V gene has CDR1 LGHNA and CDR2 YNFKEQ. This CDR3 comprises 17 residues. The V end was cut by 7 bases, the J end by 1 base, with 19 bases between.

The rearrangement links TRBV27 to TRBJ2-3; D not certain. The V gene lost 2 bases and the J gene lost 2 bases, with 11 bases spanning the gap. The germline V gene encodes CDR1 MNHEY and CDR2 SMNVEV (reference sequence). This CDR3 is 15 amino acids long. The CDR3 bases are TGTGCCAGCAGTTTAGGGATGCCCGACACAGATACGCAGTATTTT. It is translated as CASSLGMPDTDTQYF.

The CDR3, as DNA: TGTGCCAGCAGCTTAGGTGGAAGCACTGAAGCTTTCTTT. Translating gives CASSLGGSTEAFF. This chain connects TRBV7-3 to TRBJ1-1, with D unclear. The V gene's germline CDR1 is SGHTA and CDR2 FQGTGA. Between the trimmed V and J ends, which lost 2 bases and 4 bases, there was a span of 8 bases. The CDR3 length is 13 residues.

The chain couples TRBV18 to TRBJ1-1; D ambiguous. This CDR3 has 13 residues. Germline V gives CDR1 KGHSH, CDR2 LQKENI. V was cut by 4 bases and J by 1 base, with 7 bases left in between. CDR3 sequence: CASSLGENTEAFF. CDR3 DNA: TGTGCCAGCTCACTAGGAGAGAACACTGAAGCTTTCTTT.

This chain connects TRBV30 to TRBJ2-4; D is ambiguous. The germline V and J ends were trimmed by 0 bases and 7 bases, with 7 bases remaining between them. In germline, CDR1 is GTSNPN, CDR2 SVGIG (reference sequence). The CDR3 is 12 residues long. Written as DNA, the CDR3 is TGTGCCTGGAGTGTCCCGAGGAACATTCAGTACTTC. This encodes CAWSVPRNIQYF.

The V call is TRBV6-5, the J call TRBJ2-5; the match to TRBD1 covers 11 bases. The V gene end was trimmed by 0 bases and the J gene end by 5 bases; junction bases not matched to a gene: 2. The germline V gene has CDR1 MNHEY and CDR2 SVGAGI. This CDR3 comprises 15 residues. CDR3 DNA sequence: TGTGCCAGCAGTTACTCCCGGACAGGGGGCGAGACCCAGTACTTC. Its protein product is CASSYSRTGGETQYF.

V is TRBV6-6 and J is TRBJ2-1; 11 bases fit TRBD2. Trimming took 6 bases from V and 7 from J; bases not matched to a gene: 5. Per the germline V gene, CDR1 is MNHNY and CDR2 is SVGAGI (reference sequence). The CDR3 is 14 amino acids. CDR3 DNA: TGTGCCAGCAGCCTGACTAGCGGGATGAATGAGCAGTTCTTC. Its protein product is CASSLTSGMNEQFF.

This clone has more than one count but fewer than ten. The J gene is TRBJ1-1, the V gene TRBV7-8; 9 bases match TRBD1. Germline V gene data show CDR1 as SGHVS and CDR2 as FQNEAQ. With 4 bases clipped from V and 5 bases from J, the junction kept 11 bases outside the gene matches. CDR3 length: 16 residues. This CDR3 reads CASSYGGQGIGTEAFF. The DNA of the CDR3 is TGTGCCAGCAGCTACGGGGGACAGGGAATTGGAACTGAAGCTTTCTTT. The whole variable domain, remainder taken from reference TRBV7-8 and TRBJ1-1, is GAGVSQSPRYKVAKRGQDVALRCDPISGHVSLFWYQQALGQGPEFLTYFQNEAQLDKSGLPSDRFFAERPEGSVSTLKIQRTQQEDSAVYLCASSYGGQGIGTEAFFGQGTRLTVV.

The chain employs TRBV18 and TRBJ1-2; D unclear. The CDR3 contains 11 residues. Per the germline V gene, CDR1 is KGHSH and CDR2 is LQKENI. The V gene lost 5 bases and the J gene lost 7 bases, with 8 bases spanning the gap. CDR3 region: CASSGVIGYTF. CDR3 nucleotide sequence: TGTGCCAGCTCAGGGGTGATTGGCTACACCTTC.

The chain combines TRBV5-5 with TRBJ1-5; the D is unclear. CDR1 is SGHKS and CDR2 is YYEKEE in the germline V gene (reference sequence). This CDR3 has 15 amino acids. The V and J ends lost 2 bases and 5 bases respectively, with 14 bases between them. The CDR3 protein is CASSLSSTHDQPQHF. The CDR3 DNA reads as TGTGCCAGCAGCTTATCGTCAACCCACGATCAGCCCCAGCATTTT. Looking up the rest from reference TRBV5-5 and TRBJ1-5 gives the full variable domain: DAGVTQSPTHLIKTRGQQVTLRCSPISGHKSVSWYQQVLGQGPQFIFQYYEKEERGRGNFPDRFSARQFPNYSSELNVNALLLGDSALYLCASSLSSTHDQPQHFGDGTRLSIL.

The CDR3 DNA reads TGTGCCAGCAGCGTAGAGGTCAGCACAGATACGCAGTATTTT. This gives the protein CASSVEVSTDTQYF. J is TRBJ2-3 and V is TRBV9; D is uncertain. CDR3 size: 14 residues. V dropped 0 bases and J dropped 0 bases, with 5 bases sitting between them. Germline V CDR1 and CDR2: SGDLS, YYNGEE.

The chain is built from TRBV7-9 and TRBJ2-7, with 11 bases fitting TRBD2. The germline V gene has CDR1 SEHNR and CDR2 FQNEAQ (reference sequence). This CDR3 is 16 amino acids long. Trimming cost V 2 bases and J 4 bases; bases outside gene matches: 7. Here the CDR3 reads CASSLSTGLAVYEQYF. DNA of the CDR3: TGTGCCAGCAGCTTATCGACGGGACTAGCGGTTTACGAGCAGTACTTC.